Given below is one TCR beta chain in context. This entry comes from a study of blood T cell repertoires in COVID-19. Background on the study: Acute-phase and convalescent COVID-19 samples originated in the United States, Italy and Spain. PBMCs, B-cell-depleted T cells, or T cells provided the cDNA or gDNA that made up the material.

Trimming at V came to 2 bases and at J to 3 bases, leaving 1 base not matched to a gene. The germline gives CDR1 SGHRS, CDR2 YFSETQ. CDR3 length equals 13 residues. Per the original data handling: Researchers report that nucleated cell counts were estimated from reference gene primer amplification. Sequenced by immunoSEQ multiplex PCR; TCRdb stores in-frame clones only, minus some. V and J calls and clone size are as listed in that table; D and trimming were resolved from the DNA. The data contain 40,000 to 45,000 clones, roughly 90% of them singletons. The chain has TRBV5-1 and TRBJ1-1; TRBD1 agrees at 7 bases. The sequenced material came from peripheral blood. The TCR comes from a man aged 50-59 years with active COVID-19. Written as DNA, the CDR3 is TGCGCCAGCAGCTTCACAGGGGACACTGAAGCTTTCTTT. Residues: CASSFTGDTEAFF.